These 10 T cell receptor beta chains were sequenced from one sample in a study of T cells after yellow fever vaccination. A single record per CDR3 protein comes from TCRdb applying MiXCR to the 5' RACE reads. The data show about 150,000 distinct CDR3 sequences, 5.5% to 7.5% seen once. The specimen comprised CD4+ T cells sorted from PBMCs, sampled on the day of the first yellow fever vaccination. These receptors came from a man between 18 and 29 years old who received the YFV17D yellow fever vaccine.

This clonotype was seen a handful of times. V is TRBV7-9 and J is TRBJ1-2; D might be TRBD1 (6 bases). CDR1 and CDR2 from the germline V gene are SEHNR and FQNEAQ (reference sequence). This CDR3 comprises 17 residues. Trimming took off 2 bases at V and 1 base at J, with 17 bases between the two ends. This CDR3 is CASSLTRGPRFNYGYTF. The CDR3 nucleotides read TGTGCCAGCAGCTTAACCAGGGGACCGCGATTTAACTATGGCTACACCTTC.

The sample holds many counts of this clonotype. An end of the junction does not agree with germline; a read error may underlie this. The chain recombines TRBV2 with TRBJ1-5, with D unresolved. This CDR3 comprises 13 residues. CDR1 SNHLY and CDR2 FYNNEI come from the germline V gene. CDR3 DNA sequence: TGTGCCAGCAGTGGTCAGAGCATTCAGCCCCAGCATTTT. As protein: CASSGQSIQPQHF.

This clonotype was seen at least ten times. V usage is TRBV29-1 and J usage is TRBJ2-5, with no clear D. V lost 7 bases and J 2 bases, leaving 8 bases between the germline ends. The germline V gene encodes CDR1 SQVTM and CDR2 ANQGSEA. The CDR3 runs 11 residues. This chain's CDR3 is CSETTQETQYF. The CDR3 DNA reads as TGCAGCGAGACAACTCAAGAGACCCAGTACTTC.

This clonotype was detected ten times or more. The chain couples TRBV24-1 to TRBJ1-1, with D perhaps TRBD1 (6 bases). V was pared by 6 bases and J by 5 bases, with 6 bases between. Per the germline V gene, CDR1 is KGHDR and CDR2 is SFDVKD. The CDR3 length is 11 residues. The CDR3 spells CATSQGTEAFF. As DNA, the CDR3 is TGTGCCACCAGTCAGGGGACTGAAGCTTTCTTT.

Ten or more counts support this clonotype. This chain joins TRBV4-1 and TRBJ1-1; D gene ambiguous. Per germline, CDR1 MGHRA and CDR2 YSYEKL. The CDR3 contains 16 residues. The V end lost 2 bases, the J end lost 0 bases, and 13 bases lay between the germline ends. DNA for the CDR3: TGCGCCAGCAGCCAATTACTAGAGAACATGAACACTGAAGCTTTCTTT. Translated: CASSQLLENMNTEAFF.

Points on this clonotype: This may stem from a read error, because a much larger clone lies one nucleotide away. V and J are TRBV18 and TRBJ2-7, with D perhaps given as TRBD1 or TRBD2 (5 bases each). The CDR3 loop spans 15 amino acids. Looked up from germline, CDR1 is KGHSH and CDR2 is LQKENI. Here the CDR3 DNA reads TGTGCCAGCTCACCGGCGTGGGGGAGCTCCTACGAGCAGCACTTC. Its translation: CASSPAWGSSYEQHF.

V usage is TRBV5-1 and J usage is TRBJ2-7, with D tentatively TRBD1 (6 bases). Trimming cost V 0 bases and J 4 bases, with 11 bases left between them. This CDR3 spans 14 amino acids. Germline V CDR1 and CDR2: SGHRS, YFSETQ. CDR3 in amino acids: CASSLDRVRYEQYF. Written as DNA, the CDR3 is TGCGCCAGCAGCTTGGACAGGGTGAGGTACGAGCAGTACTTC.

This clonotype was detected ten times or more. This chain uses TRBV7-9 with TRBJ2-3; 13 bases match TRBD2. Germline-derived CDR1 and CDR2 are SEHNR and FQNEAQ (reference sequence). J lost 2 bases, V lost 4 bases, and 3 bases had no gene match. CDR3 length: 16 residues. The CDR3 sequence is CASSSGLAGFTDTQYF. The CDR3 DNA sequence: TGTGCCAGCAGCTCGGGACTAGCGGGGTTCACAGATACGCAGTATTTT.

The rearrangement links TRBV18 to TRBJ1-1, with D unresolved. The germline V gene has CDR1 KGHSH and CDR2 LQKENI. The CDR3 spans 13 residues. V gave up 7 bases and J gave up 1 base, with 10 bases separating them. The CDR3 coding sequence is TGTGCCAGCTTAAACGGACGGAACACTGAAGCTTTCTTT. This gives the protein CASLNGRNTEAFF. Together with reference TRBV18 and TRBJ1-1, the CDR3 gives the full variable domain: NAGVMQNPRHLVRRRGQEARLRCSPMKGHSHVYWYRQLPEEGLKFMVYLQKENIIDESGMPKERFSAEFPKEGPSILRIQQVVRGDSAAYFCASLNGRNTEAFFGQGTRLTVV.

This clonotype has more than one count but fewer than ten. The chain is built from TRBV7-2 and TRBJ2-1, with 8 positions matching TRBD2. The trim removed 2 bases at V and 4 bases at J, leaving 4 bases unmatched. CDR1 SGHTA and CDR2 FQGNSA come from the germline V gene. There are 15 residues in the CDR3. CDR3 sequence: CASSLKGGGYNEQFF. Written as DNA, the CDR3 is TGTGCCAGCAGCTTAAAGGGCGGGGGGTACAATGAGCAGTTCTTC.